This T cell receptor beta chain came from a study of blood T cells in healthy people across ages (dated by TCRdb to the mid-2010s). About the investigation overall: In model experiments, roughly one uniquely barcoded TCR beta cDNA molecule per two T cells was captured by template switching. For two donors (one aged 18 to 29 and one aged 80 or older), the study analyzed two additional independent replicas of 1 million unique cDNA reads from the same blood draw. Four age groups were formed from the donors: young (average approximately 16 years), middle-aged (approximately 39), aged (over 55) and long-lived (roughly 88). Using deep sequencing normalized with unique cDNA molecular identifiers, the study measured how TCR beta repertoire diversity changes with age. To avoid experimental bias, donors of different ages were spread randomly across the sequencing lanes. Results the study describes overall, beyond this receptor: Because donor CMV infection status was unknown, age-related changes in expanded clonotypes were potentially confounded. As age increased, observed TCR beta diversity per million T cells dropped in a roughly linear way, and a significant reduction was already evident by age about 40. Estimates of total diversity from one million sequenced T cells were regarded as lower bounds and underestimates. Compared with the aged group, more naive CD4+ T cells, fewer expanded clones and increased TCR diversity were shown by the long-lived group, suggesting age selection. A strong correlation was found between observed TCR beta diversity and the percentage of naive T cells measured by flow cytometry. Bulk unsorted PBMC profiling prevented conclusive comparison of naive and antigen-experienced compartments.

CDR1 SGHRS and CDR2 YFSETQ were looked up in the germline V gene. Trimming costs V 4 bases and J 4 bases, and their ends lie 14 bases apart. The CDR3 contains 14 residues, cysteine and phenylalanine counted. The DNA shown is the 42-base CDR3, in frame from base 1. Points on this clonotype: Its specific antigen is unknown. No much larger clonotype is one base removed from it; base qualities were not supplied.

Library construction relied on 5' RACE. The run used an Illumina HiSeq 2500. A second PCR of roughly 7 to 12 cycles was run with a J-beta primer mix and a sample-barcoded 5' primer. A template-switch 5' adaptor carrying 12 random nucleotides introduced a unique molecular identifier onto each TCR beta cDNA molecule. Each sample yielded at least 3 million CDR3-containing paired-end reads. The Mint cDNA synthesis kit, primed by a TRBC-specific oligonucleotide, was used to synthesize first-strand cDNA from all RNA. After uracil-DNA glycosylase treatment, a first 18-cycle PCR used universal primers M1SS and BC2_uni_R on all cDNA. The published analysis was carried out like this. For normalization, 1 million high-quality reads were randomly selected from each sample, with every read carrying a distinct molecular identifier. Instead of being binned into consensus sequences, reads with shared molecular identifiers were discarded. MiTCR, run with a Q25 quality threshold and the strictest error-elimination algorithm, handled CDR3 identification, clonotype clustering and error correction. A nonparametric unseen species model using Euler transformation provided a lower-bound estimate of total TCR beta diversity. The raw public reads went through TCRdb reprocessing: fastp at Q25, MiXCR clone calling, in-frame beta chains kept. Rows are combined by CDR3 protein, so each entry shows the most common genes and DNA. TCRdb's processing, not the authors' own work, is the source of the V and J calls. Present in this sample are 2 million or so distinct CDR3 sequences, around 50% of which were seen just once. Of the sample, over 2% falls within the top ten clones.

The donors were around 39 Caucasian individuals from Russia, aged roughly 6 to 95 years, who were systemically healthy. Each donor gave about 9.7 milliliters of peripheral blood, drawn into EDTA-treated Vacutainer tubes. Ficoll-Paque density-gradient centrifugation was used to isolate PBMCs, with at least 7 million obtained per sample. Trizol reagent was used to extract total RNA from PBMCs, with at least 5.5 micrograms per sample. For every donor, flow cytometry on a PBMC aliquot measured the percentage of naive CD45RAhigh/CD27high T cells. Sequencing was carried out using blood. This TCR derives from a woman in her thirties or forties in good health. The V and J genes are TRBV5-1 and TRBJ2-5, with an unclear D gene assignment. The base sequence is TGCGCCAGCAGCAGGGAACCGGGCGGAGAGACCCAGTACTTC. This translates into CASSREPGGETQYF.